This T cell receptor beta chain appears in the sequencing data of a study of somatic mutations in cytotoxic T cells in rheumatoid arthritis. Study in general: Including V beta1+ cells that were sequenced for TCRB, some T-cell populations stained with V beta antibodies were flow-sorted at nearly 100% purity. Findings of the study overall: About an eighth of the 65 patients had a largest CD8+ clone above 20% of CD8+ cells. Healthy controls did not share the age-linked increase in CD8+ clonality seen in rheumatoid arthritis patients.

Clones were read by immunoSEQ multiplex PCR, and TCRdb kept only the in-frame ones, dropping some. The sample consists of thousands of clones, roughly three quarters of them appearing once. Only one count was recorded for this clone. The antigen is not known. The sequencing input was CD8+ T cells sorted from blood. The clonotype comes from a man aged 40-49 years in good health.

The CDR3 sequence is CASRETQTEAFF. The CDR3 DNA reads as TGTGCCAGCAGGGAAACCCAGACTGAAGCTTTCTTT. The chain couples TRBV2 to TRBJ1-1, with D unclear. Germline CDR1 reads SNHLY; CDR2 reads FYNNEI. V lost 6 bases to trimming and J lost 5 bases, with 10 bases between them. This CDR3 comprises 12 residues.